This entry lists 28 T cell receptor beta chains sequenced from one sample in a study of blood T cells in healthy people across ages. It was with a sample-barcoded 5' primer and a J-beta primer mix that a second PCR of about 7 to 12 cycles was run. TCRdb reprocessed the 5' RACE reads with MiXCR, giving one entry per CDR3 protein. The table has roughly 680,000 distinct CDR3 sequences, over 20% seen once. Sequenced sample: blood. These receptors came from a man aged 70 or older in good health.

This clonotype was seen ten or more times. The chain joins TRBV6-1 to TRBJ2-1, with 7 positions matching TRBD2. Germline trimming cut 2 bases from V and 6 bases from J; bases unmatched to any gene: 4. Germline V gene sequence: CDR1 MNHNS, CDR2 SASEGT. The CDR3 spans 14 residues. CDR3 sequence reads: CASSENWEGNEQFF. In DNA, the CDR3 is TGTGCCAGCAGTGAAAATTGGGAGGGCAATGAGCAGTTCTTC.

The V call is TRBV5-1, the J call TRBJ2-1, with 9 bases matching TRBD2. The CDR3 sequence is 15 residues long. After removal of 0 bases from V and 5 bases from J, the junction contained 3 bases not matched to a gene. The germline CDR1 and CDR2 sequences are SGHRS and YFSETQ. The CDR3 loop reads CASSLDPSGNNEQFF. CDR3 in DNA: TGCGCCAGCAGCTTGGACCCTAGCGGGAACAATGAGCAGTTCTTC.

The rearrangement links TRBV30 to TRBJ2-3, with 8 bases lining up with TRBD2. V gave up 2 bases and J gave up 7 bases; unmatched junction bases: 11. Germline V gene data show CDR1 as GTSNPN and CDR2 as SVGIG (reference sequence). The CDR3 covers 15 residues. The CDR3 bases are TGTGCCTGGAGTTCAACGGGAGGGCGTTTAAATACGCAGTATTTT. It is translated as CAWSSTGGRLNTQYF.

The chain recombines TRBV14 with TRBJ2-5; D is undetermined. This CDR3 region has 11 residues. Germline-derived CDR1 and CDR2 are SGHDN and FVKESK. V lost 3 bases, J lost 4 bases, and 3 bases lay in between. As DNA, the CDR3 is TGTGCCAGCAGCCATCTAGAGACCCAGTACTTC. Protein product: CASSHLETQYF.

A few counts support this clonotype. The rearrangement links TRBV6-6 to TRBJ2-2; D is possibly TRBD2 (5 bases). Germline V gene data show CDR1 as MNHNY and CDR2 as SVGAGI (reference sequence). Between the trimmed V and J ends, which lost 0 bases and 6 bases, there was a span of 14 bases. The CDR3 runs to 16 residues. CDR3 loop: CASSYSRSPGAGELFF. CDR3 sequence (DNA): TGTGCCAGCAGTTACTCGAGGAGCCCCGGGGCCGGGGAGCTGTTTTTT.

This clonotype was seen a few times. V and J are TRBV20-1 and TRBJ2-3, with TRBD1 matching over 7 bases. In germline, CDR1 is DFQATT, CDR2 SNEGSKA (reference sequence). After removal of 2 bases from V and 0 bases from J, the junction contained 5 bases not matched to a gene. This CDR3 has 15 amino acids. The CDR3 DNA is TGCAGTGCTAGATCCGGGACAGCTAGCACAGATACGCAGTATTTT. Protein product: CSARSGTASTDTQYF.

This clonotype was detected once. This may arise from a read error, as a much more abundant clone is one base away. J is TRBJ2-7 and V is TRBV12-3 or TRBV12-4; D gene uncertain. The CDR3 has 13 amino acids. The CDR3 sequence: CASSRWVAYELYF. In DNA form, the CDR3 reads TGTGCCAGCAGCCGCTGGGTTGCCTACGAGCTGTACTTC.

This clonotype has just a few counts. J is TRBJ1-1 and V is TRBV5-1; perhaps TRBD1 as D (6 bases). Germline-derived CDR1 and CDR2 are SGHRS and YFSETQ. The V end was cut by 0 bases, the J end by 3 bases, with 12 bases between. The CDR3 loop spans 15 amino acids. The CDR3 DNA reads TGCGCCAGCAGCTTGGGACTTACAGGGTACACTGAAGCTTTCTTT. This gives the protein CASSLGLTGYTEAFF.

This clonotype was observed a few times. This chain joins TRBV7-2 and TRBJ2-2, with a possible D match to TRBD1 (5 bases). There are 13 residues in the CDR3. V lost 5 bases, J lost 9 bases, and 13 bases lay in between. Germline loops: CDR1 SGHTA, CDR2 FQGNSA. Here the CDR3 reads CASSPAWGRELFF. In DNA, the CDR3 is TGTGCCAGCAGCCCGGCGTGGGGCCGGGAGCTGTTTTTT.

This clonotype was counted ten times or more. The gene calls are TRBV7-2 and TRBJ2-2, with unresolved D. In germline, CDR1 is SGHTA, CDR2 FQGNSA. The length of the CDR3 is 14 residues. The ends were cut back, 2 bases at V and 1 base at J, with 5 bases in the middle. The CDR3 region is CASSLTRNTGELFF. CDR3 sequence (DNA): TGTGCCAGCAGCTTAACGCGGAACACCGGGGAGCTGTTTTTT.

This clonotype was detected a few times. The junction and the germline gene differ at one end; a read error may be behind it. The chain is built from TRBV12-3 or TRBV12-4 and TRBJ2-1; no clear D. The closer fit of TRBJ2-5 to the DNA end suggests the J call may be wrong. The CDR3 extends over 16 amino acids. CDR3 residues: CASSLANPGQQGTQYF. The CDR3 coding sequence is TGTGCCAGCAGTTTAGCAAACCCCGGGCAGCAAGGGACCCAGTACTTC.

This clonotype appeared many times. CDR3 loop: CASRQTGTRHEQFF. CDR3 DNA: TGTGCCAGCAGGCAGACTGGAACGCGCCATGAGCAGTTCTTC. The V gene is TRBV28, the J gene TRBJ2-1; D not certain. The V and J ends lost 6 bases and 8 bases respectively, with 17 bases between them. The CDR3 sequence is 14 residues long. Germline loops: CDR1 MDHEN, CDR2 SYDVKM.

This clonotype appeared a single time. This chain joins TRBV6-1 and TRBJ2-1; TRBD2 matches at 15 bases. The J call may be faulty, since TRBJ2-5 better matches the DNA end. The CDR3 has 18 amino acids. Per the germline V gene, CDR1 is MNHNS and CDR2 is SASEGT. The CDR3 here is CASSRGLAGGPFPETQYF. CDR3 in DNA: TGTGCCAGCAGCCGAGGACTAGCGGGAGGGCCCTTTCCGGAGACCCAGTACTTC.

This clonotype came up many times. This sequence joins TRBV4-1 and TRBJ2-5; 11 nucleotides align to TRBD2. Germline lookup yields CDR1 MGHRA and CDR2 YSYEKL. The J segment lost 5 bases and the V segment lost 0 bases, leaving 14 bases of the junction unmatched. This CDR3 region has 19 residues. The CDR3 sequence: CASSQDPPLTSGSRETQYF. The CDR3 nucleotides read TGCGCCAGCAGCCAAGATCCACCCCTAACTAGCGGGAGTAGGGAGACCCAGTACTTC.

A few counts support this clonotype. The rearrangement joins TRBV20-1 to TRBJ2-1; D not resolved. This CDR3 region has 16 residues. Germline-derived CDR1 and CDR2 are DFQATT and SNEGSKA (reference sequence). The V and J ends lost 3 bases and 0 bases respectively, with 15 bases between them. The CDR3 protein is CSARARAASSYNEQFF. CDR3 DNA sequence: TGCAGTGCTAGGGCAAGAGCCGCGAGCTCCTACAATGAGCAGTTCTTC.

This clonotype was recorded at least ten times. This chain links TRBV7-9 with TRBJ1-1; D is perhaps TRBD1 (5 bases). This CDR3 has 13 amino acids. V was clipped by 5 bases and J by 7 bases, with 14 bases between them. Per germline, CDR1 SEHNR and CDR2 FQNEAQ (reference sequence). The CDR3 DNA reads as TGTGCCAGCAGCCCCACCCGGGGGGGTGAAGCTTTCTTT. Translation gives CASSPTRGGEAFF.

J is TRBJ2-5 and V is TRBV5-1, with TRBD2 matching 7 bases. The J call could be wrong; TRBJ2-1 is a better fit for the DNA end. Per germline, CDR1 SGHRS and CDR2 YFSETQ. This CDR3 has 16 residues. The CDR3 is CASSSLSSGAYNEQFF. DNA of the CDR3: TGCGCCAGCAGCTCCCTTTCTAGCGGAGCTTACAATGAGCAGTTCTTC.

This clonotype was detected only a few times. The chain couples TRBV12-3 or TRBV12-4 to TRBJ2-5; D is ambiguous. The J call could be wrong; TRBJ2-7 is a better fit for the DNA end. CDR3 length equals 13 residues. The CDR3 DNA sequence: TGTGCCAGCAGCCCCGGTTTCGTAGACGAGCAGTACTTC. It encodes CASSPGFVDEQYF.

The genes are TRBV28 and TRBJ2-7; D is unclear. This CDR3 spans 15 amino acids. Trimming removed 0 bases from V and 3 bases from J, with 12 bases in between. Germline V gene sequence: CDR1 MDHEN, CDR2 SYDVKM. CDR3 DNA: TGTGCCAGCAGTTTATGGAGCACCACCAACTACGAGCAGTACTTC. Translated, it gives CASSLWSTTNYEQYF.

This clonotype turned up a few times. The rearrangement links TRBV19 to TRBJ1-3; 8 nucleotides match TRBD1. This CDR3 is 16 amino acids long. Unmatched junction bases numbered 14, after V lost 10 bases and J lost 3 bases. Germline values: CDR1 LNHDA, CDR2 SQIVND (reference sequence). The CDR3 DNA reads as TGTGCCACCGACGATAGGACAGGGAGTATTGGAAACACCATATATTTT. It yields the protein CATDDRTGSIGNTIYF.

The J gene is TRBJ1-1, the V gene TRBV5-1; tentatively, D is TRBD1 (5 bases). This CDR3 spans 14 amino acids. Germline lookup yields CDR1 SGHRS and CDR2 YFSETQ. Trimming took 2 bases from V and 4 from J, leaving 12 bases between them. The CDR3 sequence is CASSFQGPSTEAFF. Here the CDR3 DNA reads TGCGCCAGCAGCTTCCAGGGCCCCAGCACTGAAGCTTTCTTT.

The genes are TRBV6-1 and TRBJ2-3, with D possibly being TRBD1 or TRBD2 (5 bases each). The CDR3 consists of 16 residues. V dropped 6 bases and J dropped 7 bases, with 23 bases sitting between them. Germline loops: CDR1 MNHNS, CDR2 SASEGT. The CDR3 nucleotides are TGTGCCAGCAGCGCCAAGCGGACACCCCTAACGAATACGCAGTATTTT. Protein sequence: CASSAKRTPLTNTQYF.

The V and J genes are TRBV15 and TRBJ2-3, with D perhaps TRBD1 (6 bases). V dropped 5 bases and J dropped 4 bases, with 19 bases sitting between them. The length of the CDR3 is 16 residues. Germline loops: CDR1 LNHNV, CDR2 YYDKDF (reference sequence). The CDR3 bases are TGTGCCACCAGCCTACGGACAGCCGGCACAGCAGATACGCAGTATTTT. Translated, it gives CATSLRTAGTADTQYF.

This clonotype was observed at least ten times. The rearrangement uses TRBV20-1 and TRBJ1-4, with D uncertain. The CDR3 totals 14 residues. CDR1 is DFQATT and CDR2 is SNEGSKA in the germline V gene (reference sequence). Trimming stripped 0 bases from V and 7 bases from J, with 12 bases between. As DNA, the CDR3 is TGCAGTGCTAGAGATGAGGGCGGGAGTGAAAAACTGTTTTTT. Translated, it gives CSARDEGGSEKLFF.

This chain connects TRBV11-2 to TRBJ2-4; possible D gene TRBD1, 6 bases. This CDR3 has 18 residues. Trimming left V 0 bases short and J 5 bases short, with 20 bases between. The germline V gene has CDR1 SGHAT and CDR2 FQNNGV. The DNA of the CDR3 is TGTGCCAGCAGCTTAGATCCCGGGACATCGAGCTCCCAAAACATTCAGTACTTC. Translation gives CASSLDPGTSSSQNIQYF.

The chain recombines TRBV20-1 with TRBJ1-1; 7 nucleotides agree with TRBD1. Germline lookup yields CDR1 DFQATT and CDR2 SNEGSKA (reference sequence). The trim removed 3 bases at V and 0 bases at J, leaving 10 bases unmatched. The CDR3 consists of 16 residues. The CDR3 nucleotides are TGCAGTGCTAGCTCGGGGACAGCCCTCATGAACACTGAAGCTTTCTTT. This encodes CSASSGTALMNTEAFF.

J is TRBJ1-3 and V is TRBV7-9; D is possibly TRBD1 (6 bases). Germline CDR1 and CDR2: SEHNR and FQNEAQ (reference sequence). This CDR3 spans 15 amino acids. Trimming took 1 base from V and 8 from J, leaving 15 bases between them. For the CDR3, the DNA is TGTGCCAGCAGCTTAGAGCTTGGGGGCACTGACACCATATATTTT. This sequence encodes CASSLELGGTDTIYF.

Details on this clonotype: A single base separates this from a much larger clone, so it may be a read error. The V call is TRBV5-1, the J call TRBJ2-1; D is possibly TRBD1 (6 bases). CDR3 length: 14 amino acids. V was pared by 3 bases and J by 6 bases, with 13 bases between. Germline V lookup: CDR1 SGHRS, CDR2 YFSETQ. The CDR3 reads CASSSGQSANEQFF. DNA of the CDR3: TGCGCCAGCAGCTCGGGACAATCTGCCAATGAGCAGTTCTTC.